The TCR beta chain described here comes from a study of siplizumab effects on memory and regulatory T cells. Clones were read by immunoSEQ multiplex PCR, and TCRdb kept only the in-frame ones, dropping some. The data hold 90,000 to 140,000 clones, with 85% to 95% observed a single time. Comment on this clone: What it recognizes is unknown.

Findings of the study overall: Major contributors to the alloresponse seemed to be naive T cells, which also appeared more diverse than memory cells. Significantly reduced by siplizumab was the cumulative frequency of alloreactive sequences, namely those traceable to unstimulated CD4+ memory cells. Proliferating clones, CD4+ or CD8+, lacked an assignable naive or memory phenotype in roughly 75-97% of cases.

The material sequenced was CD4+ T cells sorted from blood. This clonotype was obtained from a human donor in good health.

The CDR3 protein is CAFTTGGPYGYTF. CDR3 bases: TGTGCCTTCACGACCGGGGGCCCCTATGGCTACACCTTC. The chain employs TRBV30 and TRBJ1-2; tentative D call: TRBD1 (6 bases). V lost 7 bases, J lost 4 bases, and 16 bases lay in between. The CDR3 is 13 residues long. The germline V gene has CDR1 GTSNPN and CDR2 SVGIG (reference sequence).